This record looks at one T cell receptor beta chain sequence and its context. This receptor's antigen is unknown. No much larger clone exists at a distance of one base, and base qualities are not known. CDR1 SGDLS and CDR2 YYNGEE were looked up in the germline V gene. The V end gives up 3 bases and the J end 4 bases, leaving 15 bases in the junction not matched to a gene. The CDR3 measures 18 amino acids from cysteine to phenylalanine. The sequence is cut down to CDR3 DNA, 54 bases in frame from base 1. The data derive from a study of cytomegalovirus exposure and HLA in healthy donors (dated by TCRdb to between 2016 and 2019). Context from the whole study: According to an earlier analysis of around 600 of the donors, about 190 million T cells yielded 90 million to 130 million unique TCR beta sequences and around 300 Gb of sequence data. Approximately 300 gigabases of sequencing data and around 85 million unique TCR sequences made up an early release that covered fewer than 650 HLA-typed donors. Of the 398 genotyped donors, about 84% fell in the genetic ancestry cluster associated with self-reported Caucasian donors. The study aimed to test whether cataloging public T cell receptors could reveal signatures of past pathogen exposure. The study profiled the T cell repertoires of around 700 subjects by immunosequencing and related them to cytomegalovirus serostatus. A separate validation cohort of roughly 120 different subjects was used in addition to the 666-subject first cohort. To predict cytomegalovirus infection status, the study combined high-throughput TCR immunosequencing, statistical association of individual TCRs with disease status, and machine learning. In a later analysis, previously published TCR beta repertoires from 550 to 750 donors were re-analyzed and high-resolution HLA genotyping was added so that TCR occurrence patterns could be studied. Rather than drawing on any new phenotypic data, the later analysis identified candidate immune exposures from TCR beta sequences and the way those sequences occurred across donors. An earlier analysis of 500 to 650 of the donors applied high-throughput TCR beta sequencing to assess whether each TCR beta V gene segment acted as functional or pseudogenic. Alongside the repertoire data, information on donor age, sex, ethnicity and CMV serostatus was compiled. Genome-wide SNP genotypes for about 60% of the roughly 670 donors were used in a later genetic analysis, which treated that subset as a discovery cohort. Every repertoire in the discovery cohort had been generated on one and the same sequencing platform. Class I and class II HLA loci were covered by the typing at four-digit resolution. The number of typed donors differed by locus: roughly 629-640 for A, B, C, DRB1 and DQB1; approximately 520 for DQA1; roughly 600 for DPA1; and roughly 450 for DPB1. Roughly five DR-DQ haplotypes were handled as single units for association and clustering, since linkage in the cohort was strong. Among roughly 370 genotyped donors of the cohort, an average of 235,054 unique TCR beta nucleotide sequences were sequenced per donor, roughly 20% of them non-productive. Study-wide conclusions, independent of this receptor: Roughly uniform sequencing depth across donors was assumed in presence/absence analyses, although this assumption may not hold. In a later analysis, the rate of TCR association differed among HLA loci, with DRB1 alleles having the most associated TCRs and HLA-C alleles having the fewest. A total of fewer than 200 TCR beta chains were listed by the study as associated with cytomegalovirus. In a later analysis, several top co-occurrence clusters were reported to appear linked to parvovirus B19, influenza, CMV and Epstein-Barr virus. A later genetic analysis reported fewer N-insertions in productive TCRs among donors in an Asian-associated ancestry cluster than the roughly 700-donor mean. According to a later analysis, most CMV-associated TCR beta chains appeared to be HLA-restricted, and the HLA associations seemed to be driven largely by CMV exposure. Because HLA typing was unavailable for some donors at each locus, only the typed subset was used in association tests. For the cohort, immune exposure information was limited to CMV serostatus. According to the authors, the approach could potentially be generalized to other disease states and immunological phenotypes. In vitro tests confirmed that a few of the cytomegalovirus-associated TCR beta chains recognize cytomegalovirus antigens. In a later genetic analysis, a missense DCLRE1C variant was associated with V-gene and J-gene trimming of TCR beta chains, and the association was replicated in an independent cohort. A group of highly shared sequence variants was considered likely to be a technical artifact of the sequencing pipeline. Only TCR beta chains were sequenced in this cohort, and the absence of alpha or paired-chain data limited detectable features. Some IMGT-functional V segments, including TRBV6-2 and TRBV6-3, could not be told apart with the 87-base-pair reads, so those segments were excluded. Linkage disequilibrium might explain the correlated functional status among segregating V segments, but an unknown experimental factor could not be ruled out. Assigning TCR associations to individual alleles was difficult when HLA alleles, especially DR and DQ, strongly co-occurred. Specific HLA alleles were associated with 16,951 TCR beta sequences at a false discovery rate of 0.05 in a later analysis. An earlier analysis of approximately 570 of the donors showed that most TCR beta V segments appeared in productive rearrangements either about 87% or about 30% of the time, which broadly matched IMGT annotations. A further reported finding was that TCR beta sequences accurately predicted the HLA-A and HLA-B alleles for most subjects in the first cohort. The earlier analysis of some 560 of the donors excluded some 15 rarely observed V segments, including chromosome 9 orphons, because counts were too low. Cytomegalovirus status was reported to be diagnosed by the classifier with high specificity and sensitivity in both the original and validation cohorts. Across donors, most TCR sequences were observed very rarely, whereas some public TCRs were present in many individuals. In a later analysis, HLA-associated TCR beta chains were found to be more clonally expanded and to have lower generation probabilities than equally common non-associated chains.

The cohort consisted of 600 to 700 healthy bone marrow donors. Cohort members were all nominally healthy when sampled, although unrecorded immune exposures were likely present. The donor tested CMV seropositive and was one of the 289 seropositive cohort members. A peripheral blood sample was provided by each donor, and peripheral blood mononuclear cells were used for TCR beta sequencing. The Qiagen DNeasy Blood Extraction Kit was used to extract genomic DNA from the blood cell samples. Libraries were made using the immunoSEQ multiplex PCR assay. A mixture of 60 forward primers for TCR Vbeta segments and 13 reverse primers for TCR Jbeta segments was used in the multiplex PCR. The CDR3 region of rearranged TCR beta genes was amplified from genomic DNA with a multiplex PCR assay. The Illumina HiSeq System was used to sequence the amplified TCR beta libraries as 87-base-pair reads. The published analysis was carried out like this. In a later analysis, tens of millions of unique TCR beta chains were counted across the 500 to 700 repertoires, and approximately 9.9 million of these chains were shared by at least two donors. Raw reads were error-corrected and collapsed into unique sequences with a nearest-neighbor algorithm that merged closely related sequences to remove PCR and sequencing errors. To assign V, D and J gene segments, CDR3 sequences were aligned to IMGT reference sequences. For a sequence to be retained, a match of at least six nucleotides was required to both a V gene segment and a J gene segment. A rearrangement counted as productive if the CDR3 had no stop codons and remained in frame with V and J, and every other rearrangement counted as non-productive. Following IMGT convention, CDR3 was defined as the stretch from the second conserved V-encoded cysteine up to the conserved J-encoded phenylalanine. Sequences without an unambiguous match to a single V gene segment were excluded from the earlier analysis of several hundred of the donors. An earlier analysis of 587 of the donors classified V segments as functional when productive rearrangements were above 56.7% and as segregating when the standard deviation between donors was above 5%. To diagnose cytomegalovirus status from the catalog of TCR beta chain sequences, a statistical classification framework was built. A later analysis assigned V and J genes by comparing TCR nucleotide sequences with IMGT/GENE-DB human TR gene sequences. A later analysis assigned CDR3 sequences and most-parsimonious VDJ recombination scenarios with the TCRdist pipeline. In a later analysis, each TCR beta chain was defined by its CDR3 amino acid sequence together with its V-gene family, and reads lacking a unique V-gene family were excluded. To address suspected cross-contamination and a sequencing artifact, a later analysis removed over 500 highly shared, low-generation-probability nucleotide sequences. A later analysis calculated a clonal expansion index for each public chain from normalized within-repertoire ranks of inferred template counts. Generation probabilities in a later analysis came from a VDJ recombination model fitted to out-of-frame rearrangements, and those results were checked against IGoR. A later analysis scored TCR-TCR, TCR-HLA and TCR-CMV co-occurrence with hypergeometric tests, applying a repertoire-size bias correction to TCR pairs. To estimate false discovery rates, a later analysis permuted the HLA or CMV assignments 20 times. In a later analysis, co-occurring TCRs were grouped with DBSCAN, and TCRdist sequence similarity was added when clustering was performed within HLA-allele-positive subsets. Co-occurrence clustering excluded repertoires with fewer than 30,000 or more than 120,000 public chains, plus five with anomalous nucleotide sharing. Imported from immuneACCESS, the table was reduced by TCRdb to in-frame sequences with V and J called. These copies leave out some clones; in studies compared against another copy, an unresolved V gene accounts for under half, and the cause of the remainder is not known. That table is the source of V, J and clone size, and D and trimming were worked out from the DNA. Across this sample there are some 100,000 clones, with around 76% seen only once. The ten largest clones capture around 3.8% of the sample.

The sequencing sample was made of PBMCs. This chain is built from TRBV9 and TRBJ2-5; the central 10 bases match TRBD1. This TCR was recovered from a woman aged 45-65 years in good health and CMV-seropositive. The DNA reads as follows: TGTGCCAGCAGCGGGAAAGAATGGGGTGACAGGGGGCGAGAGACCCAGTACTTC. It is translated as CASSGKEWGDRGRETQYF.